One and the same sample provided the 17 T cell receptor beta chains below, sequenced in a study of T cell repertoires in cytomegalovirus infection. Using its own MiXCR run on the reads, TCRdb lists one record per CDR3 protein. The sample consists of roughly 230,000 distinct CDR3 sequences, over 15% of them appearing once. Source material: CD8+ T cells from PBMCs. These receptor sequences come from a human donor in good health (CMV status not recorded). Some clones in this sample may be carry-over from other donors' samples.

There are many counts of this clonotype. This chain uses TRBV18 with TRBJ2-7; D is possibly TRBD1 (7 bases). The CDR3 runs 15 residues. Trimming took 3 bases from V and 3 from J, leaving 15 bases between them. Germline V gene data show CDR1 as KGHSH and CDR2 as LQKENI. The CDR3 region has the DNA TGTGCCAGCTCACCTTTTGACAGGGAGGTCTACGAGCAGTACTTC. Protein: CASSPFDREVYEQYF.

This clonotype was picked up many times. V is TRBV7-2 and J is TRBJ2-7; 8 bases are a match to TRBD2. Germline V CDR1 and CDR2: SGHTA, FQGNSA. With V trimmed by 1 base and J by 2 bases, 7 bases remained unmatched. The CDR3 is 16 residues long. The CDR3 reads CASSLDGGGPTYEQYF. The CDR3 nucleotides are TGTGCCAGCAGCTTAGACGGGGGGGGACCGACCTACGAGCAGTACTTC.

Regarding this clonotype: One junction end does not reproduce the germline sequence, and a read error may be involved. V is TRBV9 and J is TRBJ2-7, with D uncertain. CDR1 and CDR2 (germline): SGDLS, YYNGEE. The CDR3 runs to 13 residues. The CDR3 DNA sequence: TGCGCCAGCAGCGTAGGTTCGGATCAGGAGCAGTACTTC. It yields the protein CASSVGSDQEQYF.

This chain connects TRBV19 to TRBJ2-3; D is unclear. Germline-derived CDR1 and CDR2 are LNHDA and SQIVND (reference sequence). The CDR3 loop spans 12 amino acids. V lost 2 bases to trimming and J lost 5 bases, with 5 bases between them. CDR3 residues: CASSIRGDTQYF. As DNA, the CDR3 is TGTGCCAGTAGTATAAGAGGAGATACGCAGTATTTT.

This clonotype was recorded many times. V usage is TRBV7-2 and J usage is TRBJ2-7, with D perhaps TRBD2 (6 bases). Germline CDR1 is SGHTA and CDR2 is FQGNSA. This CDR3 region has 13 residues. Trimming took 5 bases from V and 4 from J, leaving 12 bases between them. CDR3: CASSPGTLYEQYF. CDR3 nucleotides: TGTGCCAGCAGCCCCGGGACTCTTTACGAGCAGTACTTC.

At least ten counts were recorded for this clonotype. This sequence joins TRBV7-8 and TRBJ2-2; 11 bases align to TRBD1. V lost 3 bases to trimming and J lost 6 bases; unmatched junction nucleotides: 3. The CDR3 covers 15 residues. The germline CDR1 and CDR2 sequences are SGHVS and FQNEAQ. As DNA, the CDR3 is TGTGCCAGCAGCTTGGAGGGACAGGGGGCCGGGGAGCTGTTTTTT. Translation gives CASSLEGQGAGELFF. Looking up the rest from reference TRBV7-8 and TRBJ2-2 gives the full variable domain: GAGVSQSPRYKVAKRGQDVALRCDPISGHVSLFWYQQALGQGPEFLTYFQNEAQLDKSGLPSDRFFAERPEGSVSTLKIQRTQQEDSAVYLCASSLEGQGAGELFFGEGSRLTVL.

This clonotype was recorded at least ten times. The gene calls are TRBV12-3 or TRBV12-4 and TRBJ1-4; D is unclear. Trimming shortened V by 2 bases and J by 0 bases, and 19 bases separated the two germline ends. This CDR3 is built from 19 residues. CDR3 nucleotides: TGTGCCAGCAGTTTATATGTCGAGAACCGCAGCCCAACTAATGAAAAACTGTTTTTT. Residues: CASSLYVENRSPTNEKLFF.

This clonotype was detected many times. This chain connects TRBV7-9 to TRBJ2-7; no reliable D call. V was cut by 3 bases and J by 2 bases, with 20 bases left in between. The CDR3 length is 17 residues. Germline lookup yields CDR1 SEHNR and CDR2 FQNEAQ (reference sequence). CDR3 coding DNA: TGTGCCAGCAGCTTTGGAGAGGACGCCGGGCCAACCTACGAGCAGTACTTC. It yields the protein CASSFGEDAGPTYEQYF.

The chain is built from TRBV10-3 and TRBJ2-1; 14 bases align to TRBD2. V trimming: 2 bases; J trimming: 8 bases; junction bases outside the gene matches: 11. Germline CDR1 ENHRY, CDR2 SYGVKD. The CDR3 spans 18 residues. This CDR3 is CAISEAGGTSGGRDEQFF. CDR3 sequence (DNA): TGTGCCATCAGTGAGGCCGGCGGGACTAGCGGGGGCAGGGATGAGCAGTTCTTC.

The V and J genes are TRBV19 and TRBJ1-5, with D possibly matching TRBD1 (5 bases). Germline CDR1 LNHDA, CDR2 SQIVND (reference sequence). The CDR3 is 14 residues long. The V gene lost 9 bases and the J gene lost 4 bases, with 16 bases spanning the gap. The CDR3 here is CASRMRQTNQPQHF. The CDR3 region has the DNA TGTGCCAGCAGAATGAGACAGACAAATCAGCCCCAGCATTTT.

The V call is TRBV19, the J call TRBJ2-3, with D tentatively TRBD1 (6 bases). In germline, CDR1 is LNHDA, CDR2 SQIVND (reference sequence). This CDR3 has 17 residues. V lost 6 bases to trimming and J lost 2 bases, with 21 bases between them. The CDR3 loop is CASSLLTSDRSTDTQYF. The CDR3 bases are TGTGCCAGTAGCCTACTGACCTCCGACAGGTCCACAGATACGCAGTATTTT.

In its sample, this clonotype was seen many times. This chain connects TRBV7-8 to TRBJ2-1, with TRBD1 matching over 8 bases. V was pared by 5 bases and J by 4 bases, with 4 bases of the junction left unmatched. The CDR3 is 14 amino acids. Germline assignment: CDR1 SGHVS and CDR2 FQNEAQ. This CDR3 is CASSGTGPYNEQFF. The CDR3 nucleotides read TGTGCCAGCAGCGGGACAGGTCCATACAATGAGCAGTTCTTC.

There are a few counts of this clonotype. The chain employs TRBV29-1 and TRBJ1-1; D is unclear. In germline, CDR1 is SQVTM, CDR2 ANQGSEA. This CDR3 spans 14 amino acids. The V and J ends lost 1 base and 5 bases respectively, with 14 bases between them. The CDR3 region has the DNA TGCAGCGTTGAAGGTGTCCCAGGTCGGACTGAAGCTTTCTTT. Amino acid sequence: CSVEGVPGRTEAFF.

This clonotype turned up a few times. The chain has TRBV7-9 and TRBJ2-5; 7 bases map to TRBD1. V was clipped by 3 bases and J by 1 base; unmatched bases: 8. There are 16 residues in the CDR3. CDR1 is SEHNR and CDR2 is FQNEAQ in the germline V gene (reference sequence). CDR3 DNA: TGTGCCAGCAGCTTCCACAGGGGCGGAGCCCAAGAGACCCAGTACTTC. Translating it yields CASSFHRGGAQETQYF.

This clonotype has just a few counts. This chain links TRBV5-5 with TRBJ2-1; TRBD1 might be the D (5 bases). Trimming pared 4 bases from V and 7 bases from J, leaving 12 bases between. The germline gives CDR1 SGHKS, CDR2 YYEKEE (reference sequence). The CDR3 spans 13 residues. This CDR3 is CASSPPGSNEQFF. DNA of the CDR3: TGTGCCAGCAGCCCCCCAGGGTCAAATGAGCAGTTCTTC.

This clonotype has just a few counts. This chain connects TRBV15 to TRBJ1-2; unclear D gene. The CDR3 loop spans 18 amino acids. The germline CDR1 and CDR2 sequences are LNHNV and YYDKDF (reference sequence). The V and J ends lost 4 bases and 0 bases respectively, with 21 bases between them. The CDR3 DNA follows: TGTGCCACCAGCAAACCATCGGGGTTTGCCTCTACTAACTATGGCTACACCTTC. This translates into CATSKPSGFASTNYGYTF. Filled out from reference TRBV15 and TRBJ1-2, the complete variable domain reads DAMVIQNPRYQVTQFGKPVTLSCSQTLNHNVMYWYQQKSSQAPKLLFHYYDKDFNNEADTPDNFQSRRPNTSFCFLDIRSPGLGDTAMYLCATSKPSGFASTNYGYTFGSGTRLTVV.

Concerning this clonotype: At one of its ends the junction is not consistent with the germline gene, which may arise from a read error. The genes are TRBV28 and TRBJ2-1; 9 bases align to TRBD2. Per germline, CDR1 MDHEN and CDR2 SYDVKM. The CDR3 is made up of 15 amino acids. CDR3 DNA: TGTACCAGCAGTTTCTTAGCGGGGGCCGATAATGAGCAGTTCTTC. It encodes CTSSFLAGADNEQFF.